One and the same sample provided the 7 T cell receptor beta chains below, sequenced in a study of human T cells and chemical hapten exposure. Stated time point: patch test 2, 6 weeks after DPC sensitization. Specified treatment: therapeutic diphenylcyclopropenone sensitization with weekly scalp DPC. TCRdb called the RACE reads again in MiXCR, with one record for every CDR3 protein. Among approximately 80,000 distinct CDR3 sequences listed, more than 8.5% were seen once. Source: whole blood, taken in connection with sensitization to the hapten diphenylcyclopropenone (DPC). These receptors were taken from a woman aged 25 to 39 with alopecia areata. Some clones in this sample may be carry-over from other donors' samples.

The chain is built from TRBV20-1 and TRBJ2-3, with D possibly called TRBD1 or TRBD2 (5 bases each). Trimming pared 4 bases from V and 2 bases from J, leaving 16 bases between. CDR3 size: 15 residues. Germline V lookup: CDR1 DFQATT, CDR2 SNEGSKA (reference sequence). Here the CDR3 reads CSATTRVGATDTQYF. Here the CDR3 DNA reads TGCAGTGCTACCACCCGGGTCGGGGCCACAGATACGCAGTATTTT.

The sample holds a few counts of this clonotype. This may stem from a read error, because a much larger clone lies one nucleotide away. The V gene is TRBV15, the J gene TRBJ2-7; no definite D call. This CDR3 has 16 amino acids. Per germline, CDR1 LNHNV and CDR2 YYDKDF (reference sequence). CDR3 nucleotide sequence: TGTGCCACCAGCAAGGGTCTGGACGGTCCTCCCTACGACCAGTACTTC. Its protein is CATSKGLDGPPYDQYF.

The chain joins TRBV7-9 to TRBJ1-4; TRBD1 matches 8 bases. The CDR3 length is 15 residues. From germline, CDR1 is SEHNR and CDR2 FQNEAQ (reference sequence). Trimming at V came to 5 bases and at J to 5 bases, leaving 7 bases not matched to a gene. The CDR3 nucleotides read TGTGCCAGCAGCCGACAGGGGATGGAGAATGAAAAACTGTTTTTT. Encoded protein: CASSRQGMENEKLFF.

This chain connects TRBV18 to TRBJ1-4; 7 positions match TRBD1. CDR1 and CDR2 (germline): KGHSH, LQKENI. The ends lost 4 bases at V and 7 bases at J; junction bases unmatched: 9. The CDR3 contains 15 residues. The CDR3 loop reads CASSRKVDRSEKLFF. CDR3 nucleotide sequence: TGTGCCAGCTCACGTAAGGTGGACAGGAGTGAAAAACTGTTTTTT.

The CDR3 region is CASSFEYEQYF. CDR3 in DNA: TGCGCCAGCAGCTTCGAGTACGAGCAGTACTTC. The chain is built from TRBV5-1 and TRBJ2-7; D is unresolved. V was trimmed by 2 bases and J by 4 bases, leaving 4 bases between them. This CDR3 comprises 11 residues. Germline loops: CDR1 SGHRS, CDR2 YFSETQ.

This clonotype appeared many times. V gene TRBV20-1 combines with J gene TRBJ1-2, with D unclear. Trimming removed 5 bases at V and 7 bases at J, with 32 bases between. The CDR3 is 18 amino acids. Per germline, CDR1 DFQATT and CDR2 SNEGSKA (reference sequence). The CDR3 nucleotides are TGCAGTGCTCGAAGCCCCCTCGGAGGGAGGAAGCAGGAGGGTGGCTACACCTTC. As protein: CSARSPLGGRKQEGGYTF.

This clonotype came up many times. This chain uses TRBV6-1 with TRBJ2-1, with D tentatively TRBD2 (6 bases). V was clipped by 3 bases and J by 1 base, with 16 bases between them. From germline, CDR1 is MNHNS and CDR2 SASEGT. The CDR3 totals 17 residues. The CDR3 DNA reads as TGTGCCAGCAGTGAGCCCGGACTATTTGGTTCCTACAATGAGCAGTTCTTC. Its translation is CASSEPGLFGSYNEQFF.